This T cell receptor beta chain is drawn from a study of T cells in Graves' hyperthyroidism and ophthalmopathy. There were TCR beta CDR3 regions amplified from RNA transcripts. Researchers ran a first-round RT-PCR on the TCR CDR3 using the HTBI primer set. Each CDR3 protein is one row after TCRdb ran MiXCR on the multiplex PCR reads. The sample shows 500,000 or so distinct CDR3 sequences, 17% of them seen only once. This clonotype was recorded many times. The sequence was collected from a woman aged 18-29 years with Graves' ophthalmopathy. The source material was blood.

In DNA form, the CDR3 reads TGTGCCAGCAGTCGGACTAGCCCGAACACCGGGGAGCTGTTTTTT. Its protein is CASSRTSPNTGELFF. This chain joins TRBV12-3 or TRBV12-4 and TRBJ2-2; TRBD2 matches at 8 bases. CDR3 length: 15 amino acids. Trimming removed 5 bases from V and 0 bases from J; junction bases left unmatched: 2.